This T cell receptor (beta chain) was identified during a study of OX40 agonist ivuxolimab in advanced cancers. Patients with autoimmune history or systemic immunosuppression were excluded. The CDR3 length is 13 residues. With 7 bases removed from V and 7 bases from J, the gap between germline ends came to 11 bases. CDR1 SNHLY and CDR2 FYNNEI come from the germline V gene. Generated by immunoSEQ multiplex PCR, the TCRdb table keeps only in-frame clones and is missing some. The sample has 40,000 to 50,000 clones, 88% seen once; the top ten hold roughly 50%. This clonotype was obtained from an adult with an advanced solid tumor such as melanoma, head and neck, liver or kidney cancer. The V and J genes are TRBV2 and TRBJ1-6; D gene unclear. The starting material was CD4+ or CD8+ T cells sorted from blood, obtained in a trial of the OX40 agonist ivuxolimab. The DNA for the CDR3 is TGTGCCAGCACTTGGGTTGAGAATTCACCCCTCCACTTT. Its protein product is CASTWVENSPLHF. Full variable domain (remainder filled in from reference TRBV2 and TRBJ1-6): EPEVTQTPSHQVTQMGQEVILRCVPISNHLYFYWYRQILGQKVEFLVSFYNNEISEKSEIFDDQFSVERPDGSNFTLKIRSTKLEDSAMYFCASTWVENSPLHFGNGTRLTVT.